The clone carrying this T cell receptor (beta chain) was found many times. What it recognizes is unknown. V was cut by 2 bases and J by 4 bases, with 9 bases left in between. CDR3 length: 14 residues. Looked up from germline, CDR1 is MNHEY and CDR2 is SVGAGI. The data stem from a study of HIV-infected patients and healthy controls. All unsorted peripheral T cells were captured because whole blood was used without fractionation. Whole-study results and caveats: Significant mean usage differences between HIV-infected patients and controls involved eight alpha and eight beta V genes.

500 ng RNA was reverse transcribed with alpha and beta constant-region primers. Alpha and beta chain libraries were made separately by chain-specific third strand synthesis with multiplexing indices. One entry per CDR3 protein results from TCRdb running MiXCR on the 5' RACE reads. This sample yields fewer than 20,000 distinct CDR3 sequences, of which approximately 8.3% are seen a single time; 6% to 7% belongs to the top ten. J is TRBJ1-3 and V is TRBV6-5; D call uncertain. What was sequenced was blood. The clonotype originates from an adult in good health. The CDR3 DNA sequence: TGTGCCAGCAGTTACGGTGGCTCCGGAAACACCATATATTTT. Amino acid sequence: CASSYGGSGNTIYF.